Below are 27 T cell receptor beta chains sequenced from a single sample in a study of blood T cell repertoires in COVID-19. This table comes from immunoSEQ multiplex PCR, and its TCRdb copy is limited to in-frame clones, with some not included. The table has some 400,000 clones, more than 85% seen once; the top ten hold 2.5% to 3.5%. The material sequenced was peripheral blood. These receptors originate from a human donor in a cohort sampled during active COVID-19.

The chain couples TRBV5-1 to TRBJ1-2; no definite D call. There are 13 residues in the CDR3. Trimming removed 3 bases from V and 3 bases from J, with 9 bases in between. Germline values: CDR1 SGHRS, CDR2 YFSETQ. For the CDR3, the DNA is TGCGCCAGCAGCTCCACAACAGACTATGGCTACACCTTC. This sequence encodes CASSSTTDYGYTF.

The V call is TRBV25-1, the J call TRBJ2-2, with D perhaps matching TRBD2 (6 bases). CDR1 MGHDK and CDR2 SYGVNS come from the germline V gene. The CDR3 runs to 17 residues. Trimming shortened V by 8 bases and J by 3 bases, and 22 bases separated the two germline ends. The CDR3 sequence is CASRPGAGLGYTGELFF. Written as DNA, the CDR3 is TGTGCCAGCCGGCCCGGGGCGGGATTAGGTTACACCGGGGAGCTGTTTTTT. Complete variable domain (other parts from reference TRBV25-1 and TRBJ2-2): EADIYQTPRYLVIGTGKKITLECSQTMGHDKMYWYQQDPGMELHLIHYSYGVNSTEKGDLSSESTVSRIRTEHFPLTLESARPSHTSQYLCASRPGAGLGYTGELFFGEGSRLTVL.

The chain has TRBV24-1 and TRBJ2-2; D might be TRBD1 (5 bases). Germline assignment: CDR1 KGHDR and CDR2 SFDVKD. Trimming pared 5 bases from V and 6 bases from J, leaving 18 bases between. CDR3 length: 16 amino acids. The CDR3: CATSGVSTEPPGELFF. The CDR3 coding sequence is TGTGCCACCAGTGGCGTATCGACAGAACCGCCCGGGGAGCTGTTTTTT.

This chain connects TRBV20-1 to TRBJ1-1; D not resolved. The CDR3 has 11 residues. V was trimmed by 7 bases and J by 7 bases, leaving 13 bases between them. CDR1 DFQATT and CDR2 SNEGSKA come from the germline V gene (reference sequence). CDR3 DNA: TGCAGTGGGCCTGGGAGGCGTGAAGCTTTCTTT. It specifies CSGPGRREAFF.

The chain combines TRBV19 with TRBJ2-1; 9 positions agree with TRBD2. The CDR3 is 13 amino acids. V dropped 4 bases and J dropped 5; count of bases not matched to a gene: 0. Germline CDR1 reads LNHDA; CDR2 reads SQIVND (reference sequence). CDR3 nucleotide sequence: TGTGCCAGTAGTACTAGCGGGAACAATGAGCAGTTCTTC. Encoded protein: CASSTSGNNEQFF.

Only a few counts were recorded for this clone. The CDR3 region is CASSPVGGDRSYNEQFF. As DNA, the CDR3 is TGTGCCAGCAGCCCTGTCGGGGGGGACAGATCCTACAATGAGCAGTTCTTC. The rearrangement joins TRBV7-9 to TRBJ2-1, with D possibly being TRBD2 (8 bases). V was shortened by 5 bases and J by 1 base, with 18 bases between the two germline ends. The CDR3 totals 17 residues. Germline V gene data show CDR1 as SEHNR and CDR2 as FQNEAQ (reference sequence).

The genes are TRBV27 and TRBJ1-2; perhaps TRBD1 as D (6 bases). V lost 3 bases, J lost 7 bases, and 12 bases lay in between. Per germline, CDR1 MNHEY and CDR2 SMNVEV (reference sequence). CDR3 length equals 13 residues. The CDR3 DNA follows: TGTGCCAGCAGTTTGGCGGGGGGCGGTGGCTACACCTTC. As protein: CASSLAGGGGYTF.

The rearrangement uses TRBV19 and TRBJ2-1; the match to TRBD2 covers 12 bases. The germline gives CDR1 LNHDA, CDR2 SQIVND (reference sequence). Germline trimming cut 1 base from V and 7 bases from J; bases unmatched to any gene: 8. The CDR3 has 17 amino acids. The CDR3 DNA is TGTGCCAGTAGTATAGGGAGGCTAGCGGGAGGGTGGAATGAGCAGTTCTTC. It yields the protein CASSIGRLAGGWNEQFF.

This clone occurred once. This chain uses TRBV23-1 with TRBJ2-1; 7 positions match TRBD1. TRBV23-1 is marked as an open reading frame, function uncertain. The trim removed 4 bases at V and 2 bases at J, leaving 11 bases unmatched. The CDR3 consists of 17 residues. The CDR3 sequence: CASSPSTGTVTYNEQFF. The CDR3 nucleotides read TGCGCCAGCAGTCCATCGACCGGGACAGTAACCTACAATGAGCAGTTCTTC.

V usage is TRBV5-1 and J usage is TRBJ2-1; TRBD2 matches 11 bases. The CDR3 contains 17 residues. V was clipped by 4 bases and J by 8 bases; unmatched bases: 14. The germline V gene has CDR1 SGHRS and CDR2 YFSETQ. The CDR3 sequence: CASSHGTSGGFGDEQFF. The CDR3 region has the DNA TGCGCCAGCAGCCACGGAACTAGCGGGGGTTTTGGGGATGAGCAGTTCTTC.

There are many counts of this clone. This chain uses TRBV2 with TRBJ2-5; 14 bases map to TRBD2. Germline V gene lookup returns CDR1 SNHLY and CDR2 FYNNEI. The J segment lost 5 bases and the V segment lost 7 bases, leaving 6 bases of the junction unmatched. The length of the CDR3 is 15 residues. The CDR3 sequence: CASTRGTSGSETQYF. CDR3 nucleotide sequence: TGTGCCAGCACGAGGGGGACTAGCGGGAGTGAGACCCAGTACTTC.

This chain joins TRBV7-3 and TRBJ2-7; D is possibly TRBD2 (6 bases). Germline V gene data show CDR1 as SGHTA and CDR2 as FQGTGA. The CDR3 loop spans 14 amino acids. The V end was cut by 5 bases, the J end by 6 bases, with 17 bases between. The CDR3 protein is CASSPQGQGGEQYF. CDR3 coding DNA: TGTGCCAGCAGCCCGCAAGGGCAGGGAGGCGAGCAGTACTTC.

This clone showed up just a few times. The J gene is TRBJ2-1, the V gene TRBV9; 7 bases are a match to TRBD1. Germline CDR1 SGDLS, CDR2 YYNGEE. The V gene end was trimmed by 4 bases and the J gene end by 4 bases; junction bases not matched to a gene: 5. This CDR3 contains 14 residues. This CDR3 reads CASSPETGYNEQFF. The CDR3 DNA follows: TGTGCCAGCAGCCCGGAGACAGGGTACAATGAGCAGTTCTTC. The full variable domain, in which reference TRBV9 and TRBJ2-1 provide the parts outside the CDR3, is DSGVTQTPKHLITATGQRVTLRCSPRSGDLSVYWYQQSLDQGLQFLIQYYNGEERAKGNILERFSAQQFPDLHSELNLSSLELGDSALYFCASSPETGYNEQFFGPGTRLTVL.

The chain has TRBV9 and TRBJ2-5; D might be TRBD1 (6 bases). The V end was cut by 2 bases, the J end by 2 bases, with 10 bases between. The length of the CDR3 is 14 residues. Germline values: CDR1 SGDLS, CDR2 YYNGEE. The CDR3, as DNA: TGTGCCAGCAGCGTCACAACAGGGCAAGAGACCCAGTACTTC. Its translation: CASSVTTGQETQYF.

This clone has just a few counts. Other DNA sequences within the sample encode an identical CDR3. The V and J genes are TRBV11-3 and TRBJ1-1; 7 positions match TRBD1. V was clipped by 2 bases and J by 3 bases; unmatched bases: 0. The CDR3 length is 13 residues. Germline CDR1 is SGHNT and CDR2 is YENEEA. CDR3 sequence (DNA): TGTGCCAGCAGCTTAACAGGGGACACTGAAGCTTTCTTT. Its protein is CASSLTGDTEAFF.

A few counts support this clone. This sequence joins TRBV3-1 (or the pseudogene TRBV3-2) and TRBJ1-2; TRBD1 agrees at 7 bases. After removal of 3 bases from V and 6 bases from J, the junction contained 4 bases not matched to a gene. Germline loops: CDR1 LGHDT, CDR2 YNNKEL (reference sequence). This CDR3 is built from 13 residues. The CDR3 sequence is CASSQFQGDGYTF. The CDR3 DNA reads as TGTGCCAGCAGCCAGTTTCAGGGGGATGGCTACACCTTC.

This chain connects TRBV7-9 to TRBJ2-1, with D possibly being TRBD1 (5 bases). V was pared by 5 bases and J by 8 bases, with 16 bases between. The CDR3 is 14 amino acids. Germline V gene lookup returns CDR1 SEHNR and CDR2 FQNEAQ (reference sequence). The CDR3 loop is CASSVTWTKDEQFF. CDR3 nucleotide sequence: TGTGCCAGCAGCGTAACCTGGACAAAGGATGAGCAGTTCTTC. Looking up the rest from reference TRBV7-9 and TRBJ2-1 gives the full variable domain: DTGVSQNPRHKITKRGQNVTFRCDPISEHNRLYWYRQTLGQGPEFLTYFQNEAQLEKSRLLSDRFSAERPKGSFSTLEIQRTEQGDSAMYLCASSVTWTKDEQFFGPGTRLTVL.

The chain carries TRBV6-5 and TRBJ2-3; the match to TRBD2 covers 13 bases. V lost 1 base and J lost 8; bases outside the gene matches: 6. The CDR3 consists of 16 residues. The germline gives CDR1 MNHEY, CDR2 SVGAGI. CDR3 sequence (DNA): TGTGCCAGCAGTTACTGGGGACTAGCGGGGACCCGTACGCAGTATTTT. This gives the protein CASSYWGLAGTRTQYF.

The chain joins TRBV3-1 (or the pseudogene TRBV3-2) to TRBJ1-2; D is undetermined. This CDR3 region has 19 residues. V was clipped by 0 bases and J by 4 bases, with 24 bases between them. Germline V gives CDR1 LGHDT, CDR2 YNNKEL (reference sequence). CDR3 residues: CASSQDYSSAYQKSYGYTF. The CDR3 DNA is TGTGCCAGCAGCCAAGACTACAGCTCTGCTTATCAGAAGTCCTATGGCTACACCTTC.

The rearrangement joins TRBV5-1 to TRBJ1-1, with TRBD1 matching over 7 bases. CDR1 is SGHRS, CDR2 YFSETQ, per germline. The length of the CDR3 is 14 residues. Losses at the gene ends were 4 bases for V and 3 bases for J; bases not matched to a gene: 6. CDR3 sequence reads: CASSLQGIHTEAFF. The CDR3 bases are TGCGCCAGCAGCCTACAGGGGATCCACACTGAAGCTTTCTTT.

The chain carries TRBV9 and TRBJ2-5; 7 bases agree with TRBD2. The CDR3 extends over 17 amino acids. Germline V gene data show CDR1 as SGDLS and CDR2 as YYNGEE. Trimming removed 3 bases from V and 3 bases from J; junction bases left unmatched: 14. The CDR3 loop reads CASSARAAGEGKETQYF. CDR3 coding DNA: TGTGCCAGCAGCGCCCGGGCGGCGGGAGAGGGAAAAGAGACCCAGTACTTC.

This rearrangement joins TRBV5-1 to TRBJ2-3; TRBD2 aligns across 7 bases. CDR1 SGHRS and CDR2 YFSETQ come from the germline V gene. Trimming removed 0 bases from V and 1 base from J; junction bases left unmatched: 2. The CDR3 is 15 amino acids. The DNA for the CDR3 is TGCGCCAGCAGCTTGGAGGCGGGAGGCACAGATACGCAGTATTTT. As protein: CASSLEAGGTDTQYF.

This clone showed up just a few times. This chain links TRBV7-8 with TRBJ2-1; TRBD2 might be the D (6 bases). The germline gives CDR1 SGHVS, CDR2 FQNEAQ. The CDR3 sequence is 16 residues long. Trimming stripped 0 bases from V and 2 bases from J, with 11 bases between. In DNA form, the CDR3 reads TGTGCCAGCAGCTTAGCCGGGAGCAGTCCCTACAATGAGCAGTTCTTC. This codes for CASSLAGSSPYNEQFF.

The chain recombines TRBV5-1 with TRBJ2-7, with D perhaps TRBD2 (5 bases). The V end lost 0 bases, the J end lost 0 bases, and 10 bases lay between the germline ends. The CDR3 is 15 amino acids. Germline assignment: CDR1 SGHRS and CDR2 YFSETQ. The CDR3, as DNA: TGCGCCAGCAGCTTGGCCGGGGTCCCCTCCTACGAGCAGTACTTC. This gives the protein CASSLAGVPSYEQYF.

V is TRBV10-3 and J is TRBJ2-7; possibly TRBD2 for D (5 bases). Germline CDR1 reads ENHRY; CDR2 reads SYGVKD. The V gene lost 4 bases and the J gene lost 3 bases, with 10 bases spanning the gap. CDR3 length: 13 residues. CDR3 protein: CAISGGPYYEQYF. CDR3 bases: TGTGCCATCAGTGGCGGGCCCTACTACGAGCAGTACTTC.

A few counts support this clone. The chain combines TRBV10-1 with TRBJ2-3; TRBD1 might be the D (6 bases). Trimming cost V 3 bases and J 3 bases, with 10 bases left between them. The CDR3 spans 14 residues. Germline V lookup: CDR1 WNHNN, CDR2 SYGVQD (reference sequence). This CDR3 is CASSDGRGTDTQYF. As DNA, the CDR3 is TGCGCCAGCAGTGACGGCAGGGGTACAGATACGCAGTATTTT.

The chain couples TRBV13 to TRBJ2-7; D is possibly TRBD1 (5 bases). Trimming took off 5 bases at V and 7 bases at J, with 15 bases between the two ends. Germline loops: CDR1 PRHDT, CDR2 FYEKMQ (reference sequence). The CDR3 extends over 13 amino acids. DNA of the CDR3: TGTGCCAGCAGCCAACAGGTGGGGTTGGAGCAGTACTTC. Its protein is CASSQQVGLEQYF.